The 10 T cell receptor beta chains below all came from one sample that was sequenced in a study of T cell responses to AZD1222 COVID-19 vaccine. The method was immunoSEQ multiplex PCR; TCRdb's version includes in-frame clones alone and lacks a portion of them. The table shows 140,000 to 150,000 clones, with about 90% occurring only once. The sequencing here drew on peripheral blood, taken 28 days after the second AZD1222 dose. The receptor source for this set is an adult who received the AZD1222 COVID-19 vaccine.

This chain links TRBV10-2 with TRBJ1-1; D is unclear. Germline V gene sequence: CDR1 WSHSY, CDR2 SAAADI. CDR3 length: 13 amino acids. V was trimmed by 2 bases and J by 1 base, leaving 5 bases between them. This chain's CDR3 is CASSEAGNTEAFF. In nucleotides, the CDR3 is TGCGCCAGCAGTGAGGCAGGGAACACTGAAGCTTTCTTT.

J is TRBJ1-1 and V is TRBV27; D is unresolved. Germline CDR1 and CDR2: MNHEY and SMNVEV (reference sequence). The CDR3 spans 13 residues. V shed 7 bases and J shed 4 bases, with 13 bases lying between them. CDR3 amino acids: CASTSLAGTEAFF. The DNA for the CDR3 is TGTGCCAGCACCTCCTTAGCGGGCACTGAAGCTTTCTTT.

The chain combines TRBV18 with TRBJ1-5, with 8 bases identical to TRBD1. Germline V gene sequence: CDR1 KGHSH, CDR2 LQKENI. V shed 6 bases, J shed 7 bases, and the junction held 5 bases outside the gene matches. The CDR3 has 13 residues. CDR3 loop: CASSPGQDQPQHF. The DNA for the CDR3 is TGTGCCAGCTCTCCGGGACAGGACCAGCCCCAGCATTTT.

V usage is TRBV5-6 and J usage is TRBJ1-6, with D unclear. Germline values: CDR1 SGHDT, CDR2 YYEEEE. V lost 0 bases to trimming and J lost 8 bases, with 6 bases between them. The CDR3 is made up of 13 amino acids. The CDR3: CASSLVEDSPLHF. In nucleotides, the CDR3 is TGTGCCAGCAGCTTGGTAGAGGATTCACCCCTCCACTTT.

V usage is TRBV7-9 and J usage is TRBJ1-1; 7 bases map to TRBD1. The V segment lost 5 bases and the J segment 3 bases; nucleotides outside the gene matches: 3. Germline V gene data show CDR1 as SEHNR and CDR2 as FQNEAQ (reference sequence). CDR3 size: 13 residues. CDR3 amino acids: CASSETGDTEAFF. The CDR3 nucleotides are TGTGCCAGCAGCGAAACAGGGGACACTGAAGCTTTCTTT.

The V and J genes are TRBV30 and TRBJ1-5; 8 positions agree with TRBD1. With V trimmed by 1 base and J by 1 base, 6 bases remained unmatched. Germline values: CDR1 GTSNPN, CDR2 SVGIG (reference sequence). The CDR3 runs 16 residues. This CDR3 is CAWSDRYRGSNQPQHF. In DNA form, the CDR3 reads TGTGCCTGGAGTGATAGATACAGGGGGAGCAATCAGCCCCAGCATTTT.

The chain couples TRBV4-3 to TRBJ1-2, with 7 bases lining up with TRBD1. V shed 0 bases and J 5 bases; nucleotides not matched to a gene: 6. The CDR3 consists of 15 residues. Germline V lookup: CDR1 LGHNA, CDR2 YSLEER. The CDR3 sequence is CASSQDSDRAYGYTF. The CDR3 coding sequence is TGCGCCAGCAGCCAAGATAGCGACAGGGCATATGGCTACACCTTC.

The J gene is TRBJ2-7, the V gene TRBV18; D might be TRBD1 (5 bases). Trimming left V 10 bases short and J 2 bases short, with 18 bases between. This CDR3 has 14 amino acids. Germline-derived CDR1 and CDR2 are KGHSH and LQKENI. CDR3 region: CATQPQDSPYEQYF. CDR3 nucleotides: TGTGCCACCCAGCCTCAAGACAGCCCCTACGAGCAGTACTTC.

This clone was picked up one time. The V gene is TRBV3-1 (or the pseudogene TRBV3-2), the J gene TRBJ1-1; 10 bases align to TRBD1. Germline loops: CDR1 LGHDT, CDR2 YNNKEL (reference sequence). V was clipped by 4 bases and J by 5 bases; unmatched bases: 1. This CDR3 has 13 amino acids. In DNA form, the CDR3 reads TGTGCCAGCAGCCGGACAGGGGGAACTGAAGCTTTCTTT. Amino acid sequence: CASSRTGGTEAFF.

This chain joins TRBV4-3 and TRBJ2-2; D tentatively reads TRBD1 or TRBD2 (7 bases each). With 2 bases removed from V and 6 bases from J, the gap between germline ends came to 13 bases. Germline CDR1 reads LGHNA; CDR2 reads YSLEER. CDR3 size: 15 residues. CDR3 region: CASSQSQGRAGELFF. CDR3 sequence (DNA): TGCGCCAGCAGCCAATCACAGGGGAGGGCCGGGGAGCTGTTTTTT.